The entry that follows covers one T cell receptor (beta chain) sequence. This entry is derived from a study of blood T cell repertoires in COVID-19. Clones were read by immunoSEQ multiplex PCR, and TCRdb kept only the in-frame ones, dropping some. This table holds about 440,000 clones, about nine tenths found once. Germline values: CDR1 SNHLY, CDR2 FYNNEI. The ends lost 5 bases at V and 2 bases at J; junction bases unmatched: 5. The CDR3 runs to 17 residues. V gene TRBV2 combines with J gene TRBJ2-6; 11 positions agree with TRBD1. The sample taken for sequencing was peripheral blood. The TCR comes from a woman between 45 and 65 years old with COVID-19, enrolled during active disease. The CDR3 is CASSKPGQGAGANVLTF. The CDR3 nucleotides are TGTGCCAGCAGTAAACCGGGACAGGGGGCTGGGGCCAACGTCCTGACTTTC.